This T cell receptor beta chain came from a study of cytomegalovirus exposure and HLA in healthy donors. 13 Jbeta primers and 60 Vbeta primers were used for the PCR. In the authors' methods: In a later analysis, the count reached some 75 million unique TCR beta chains, with about 11 million shared. Repertoires were generated with immunoSEQ multiplex PCR, while TCRdb's copy carries only in-frame clones and drops some. That table is the source of V, J and clone size, and D and trimming were worked out from the DNA. Seen here are around 150,000 clones, approximately 70% observed once, and the top ten hold roughly 1.7%. Remarks on this clone: Its antigen remains unknown.

Study results and caveats: There were reportedly fewer N-insertions in an Asian-associated ancestry cluster than the approximately 600-donor mean, in a later analysis.

Germline CDR1 reads SNHLY; CDR2 reads FYNNEI. The CDR3 spans 14 residues. The V segment lost 6 bases and the J segment 6 bases; nucleotides outside the gene matches: 2. The chain couples TRBV2 to TRBJ2-2; 12 nucleotides line up with TRBD1. Sequencing was carried out using PBMCs. The receptor comes from a human donor in good health. CDR3 nucleotide sequence: TGTGCCAGCAGAGGGGACAGGGGGCCCGGGGAGCTGTTTTTT. Encoded protein: CASRGDRGPGELFF.